These 22 T cell receptor beta chains originate from one sample sequenced in a study of cytomegalovirus exposure and HLA in healthy donors. The study ran its PCR with 60 Vbeta and 13 Jbeta primers. Some clones are missing from TCRdb's copy, which holds only in-frame ones; the method was immunoSEQ multiplex PCR. The data show roughly 150,000 clones, with about 80% seen just once and 1.5% held by the top ten. Sequencing was carried out using PBMCs. The source of these receptors is a girl aged 10 to 17 in good health and CMV-seropositive.

Details on this clone: A read error may account for a junction end that differs from germline. The chain couples TRBV7-9 to TRBJ2-7, with TRBD2 identical over 16 bases. The CDR3 totals 19 residues. CDR1 SEHNR and CDR2 FQNEAQ come from the germline V gene (reference sequence). CDR3: CSSSHSGGLAGGPVYEQYF. The CDR3 DNA sequence: TGTTCCAGCAGCCACAGCGGGGGACTAGCGGGAGGGCCTGTCTACGAGCAGTACTTC.

The chain uses TRBV6-6 and TRBJ2-1; 10 bases match TRBD2. After removal of 7 bases from V and 6 bases from J, the junction contained 3 bases not matched to a gene. The CDR3 runs to 13 residues. Germline V gives CDR1 MNHNY, CDR2 SVGAGI (reference sequence). As DNA, the CDR3 is TGTGCCAGCAAGACTAGCGGGCTCAATGAGCAGTTCTTC. It is translated as CASKTSGLNEQFF.

The V and J genes are TRBV6-6 and TRBJ2-7; no definite D call. Trimming shortened V by 6 bases and J by 3 bases, and 12 bases separated the two germline ends. In germline, CDR1 is MNHNY, CDR2 SVGAGI (reference sequence). CDR3 length: 13 amino acids. This CDR3 is CASRASGNYEQYF. Written as DNA, the CDR3 is TGTGCCAGCAGGGCCTCGGGTAACTACGAGCAGTACTTC.

CDR3 sequence (DNA): TGCGCCAGCAGTGAGGCTAGCGGGGGAAAAACCGGGGAGCTGTTTTTT. Translated, it gives CASSEASGGKTGELFF. The rearrangement uses TRBV10-1 and TRBJ2-2, with 10 bases aligning to TRBD2. Trimming cost V 2 bases and J 5 bases; bases outside gene matches: 5. The CDR3 extends over 16 amino acids. CDR1 is WNHNN, CDR2 SYGVQD, per germline (reference sequence).

The V call is TRBV2, the J call TRBJ2-1, with a weak D call TRBD1 (6 bases). V gave up 5 bases and J gave up 8 bases, with 16 bases separating them. Germline CDR1 and CDR2: SNHLY and FYNNEI. The CDR3 covers 14 residues. CDR3 region: CASSNPGHKDEQFF. In DNA, the CDR3 is TGTGCCAGCAGTAACCCGGGACACAAAGATGAGCAGTTCTTC.

The gene calls are TRBV19 and TRBJ1-5; D is unresolved. The germline V and J ends were trimmed by 10 bases and 0 bases, with 13 bases remaining between them. From germline, CDR1 is LNHDA and CDR2 SQIVND (reference sequence). This CDR3 is built from 14 residues. CDR3 coding DNA: TGTGCCACCCAACGGAGAGATAGCAATCAGCCCCAGCATTTT. Encoded protein: CATQRRDSNQPQHF.

Only one count was recorded for this clone. The rearrangement uses TRBV5-6 and TRBJ2-7; weak D call: TRBD1 (5 bases). Trimming left V 4 bases short and J 0 bases short, with 11 bases between. Per the germline V gene, CDR1 is SGHDT and CDR2 is YYEEEE. This CDR3 region has 14 residues. In DNA form, the CDR3 reads TGTGCCAGCAGCCCGACAGTTCCCTCCTACGAGCAGTACTTC. Amino acid sequence: CASSPTVPSYEQYF.

Notes on this clone: The junction departs from germline at one end; a sequencing error may be responsible. The V and J genes are TRBV27 and TRBJ1-2, with TRBD1 matching over 9 bases. Germline V gives CDR1 MNHEY, CDR2 SMNVEV (reference sequence). This CDR3 contains 16 residues. The CDR3 DNA sequence: TGTGCCAGCAGTTCCCAACATACACAGGGGGCGGGAGGCTGCACCTTC. This sequence encodes CASSSQHTQGAGGCTF.

V and J are TRBV5-6 and TRBJ1-2; 8 bases are shared with TRBD1. V was clipped by 4 bases and J by 7 bases; unmatched bases: 12. The CDR3 is 15 residues long. CDR1 and CDR2 (germline): SGHDT, YYEEEE. The DNA of the CDR3 is TGTGCCAGCAGCACGCGGACAGGGATCATCGGTGGCTACACCTTC. Residues: CASSTRTGIIGGYTF.

The chain has TRBV28 and TRBJ1-5; D is possibly TRBD1 (5 bases). CDR3 length equals 16 residues. Germline values: CDR1 MDHEN, CDR2 SYDVKM. V gave up 8 bases and J gave up 0 bases, with 17 bases separating them. The CDR3, as DNA: TGTGCCAGCCTCGGCCACGGGGGATATAGCAATCAGCCCCAGCATTTT. Translation gives CASLGHGGYSNQPQHF.

The chain is built from TRBV2 and TRBJ2-3, with 7 bases that match TRBD1. The CDR3 runs 14 residues. Germline V gives CDR1 SNHLY, CDR2 FYNNEI. J was trimmed by 6 bases and V by 6 bases; bases with no gene match: 9. The CDR3 sequence: CASRDRVGRDTQYF. The CDR3 bases are TGTGCCAGCAGAGACAGGGTGGGGCGCGATACGCAGTATTTT.

The V and J genes are TRBV7-2 and TRBJ2-3, with D possibly being TRBD2 (6 bases). Germline V gives CDR1 SGHTA, CDR2 FQGNSA. V gave up 2 bases and J gave up 10 bases, with 13 bases separating them. The CDR3 length is 13 residues. Here the CDR3 reads CASSLSPGSAQYF. The CDR3 bases are TGTGCCAGCAGCTTATCCCCCGGGAGTGCGCAGTATTTT.

This sequence joins TRBV10-3 and TRBJ2-3; no clear D. CDR1 ENHRY and CDR2 SYGVKD come from the germline V gene. This CDR3 contains 16 residues. Trimming pared 3 bases from V and 1 base from J, leaving 14 bases between. As DNA, the CDR3 is TGTGCCATCAGTGATCCCGGGTATCGTGGCACAGATACGCAGTATTTT. Protein: CAISDPGYRGTDTQYF.

This clone was observed a few times. This rearrangement joins TRBV5-1 to TRBJ1-1, with 10 bases matching TRBD1. The CDR3 contains 13 residues. V dropped 5 bases and J dropped 6; count of bases not matched to a gene: 4. Germline V lookup: CDR1 SGHRS, CDR2 YFSETQ. CDR3 amino acids: CASRTGGWAEAFF. CDR3 sequence (DNA): TGCGCCAGCAGGACAGGGGGCTGGGCTGAAGCTTTCTTT.

The J gene is TRBJ2-5, the V gene TRBV10-3; 12 nucleotides agree with TRBD2. Germline lookup yields CDR1 ENHRY and CDR2 SYGVKD. This CDR3 is built from 15 residues. The junction had 5 bases not matched to a gene; V was cut back by 4 bases and J by 5 bases. Written as DNA, the CDR3 is TGTGCCATCAGTGCTAGCGGGGGGGCCTGGGAGACCCAGTACTTC. This codes for CAISASGGAWETQYF.

This clone was recorded once. The chain joins TRBV5-1 to TRBJ2-1; 10 bases line up with TRBD2. Germline-derived CDR1 and CDR2 are SGHRS and YFSETQ. The length of the CDR3 is 18 residues. J was trimmed by 1 base and V by 0 bases; bases with no gene match: 7. This CDR3 is CASSLGPSGSGSYNEQFF. In DNA, the CDR3 is TGCGCCAGCAGCTTGGGGCCTAGCGGGAGTGGGTCCTACAATGAGCAGTTCTTC. The entire variable domain, with the rest obtained from reference TRBV5-1 and TRBJ2-1, is as follows: KAGVTQTPRYLIKTRGQQVTLSCSPISGHRSVSWYQQTPGQGLQFLFEYFSETQRNKGNFPGRFSGRQFSNSRSEMNVSTLELGDSALYLCASSLGPSGSGSYNEQFFGPGTRLTVL.

This clone appeared a few times. CDR3 sequence: CASSARPGGADEKLFF. The CDR3 coding sequence is TGTGCCAGCAGCGCACGCCCGGGGGGGGCGGATGAAAAACTGTTTTTT. This rearrangement joins TRBV9 to TRBJ1-4; tentative D call: TRBD1 (6 bases). CDR3 length: 16 amino acids. Germline V gene lookup returns CDR1 SGDLS and CDR2 YYNGEE. V lost 3 bases and J lost 6, with 18 bases in between.

The genes are TRBV25-1 and TRBJ2-2; D is perhaps TRBD1 (6 bases). Germline loops: CDR1 MGHDK, CDR2 SYGVNS. CDR3 length: 14 residues. The V end lost 4 bases, the J end lost 6 bases, and 12 bases lay between the germline ends. The CDR3 sequence: CASSAVPGAGELFF. CDR3 sequence (DNA): TGTGCCAGCAGTGCAGTTCCAGGGGCCGGGGAGCTGTTTTTT.

A remark on this clone: Germline and junction disagree at one end, which may indicate a read error. The chain uses TRBV2 and TRBJ2-5, with D tentatively TRBD1 or TRBD2 (6 bases each). The V gene's germline CDR1 is SNHLY and CDR2 FYNNEI. The length of the CDR3 is 13 residues. CDR3 nucleotide sequence: TGTGCCAGCAGAGAAGGGGGAGGAGAGACCCAGTACTTC. Residues: CASREGGGETQYF.

The chain joins TRBV18 to TRBJ2-7; possible D gene TRBD1, 6 bases. The V gene's germline CDR1 is KGHSH and CDR2 LQKENI. With 0 bases removed from V and 0 bases from J, the gap between germline ends came to 15 bases. CDR3 size: 17 residues. The CDR3 DNA follows: TGTGCCAGCTCACCACCGTTGGGGGCGAGGAGCTCCTACGAGCAGTACTTC. This translates into CASSPPLGARSSYEQYF.

This chain connects TRBV9 to TRBJ2-7; possibly TRBD1 for D (5 bases). Per germline, CDR1 SGDLS and CDR2 YYNGEE. The CDR3 runs 13 residues. The V and J ends lost 1 base and 6 bases respectively, with 11 bases between them. CDR3 nucleotides: TGTGCCAGCAGCGTAACCCCTCAGGGCGAGCAGTACTTC. This gives the protein CASSVTPQGEQYF.

The V and J genes are TRBV27 and TRBJ1-5, with TRBD1 matching 8 bases. This CDR3 is 17 amino acids long. V lost 4 bases and J lost 0; bases outside the gene matches: 8. CDR1 MNHEY and CDR2 SMNVEV come from the germline V gene (reference sequence). The CDR3 here is CASSSRTGPYSNQPQHF. The CDR3 region has the DNA TGTGCCAGCAGTTCTCGGACAGGGCCCTATAGCAATCAGCCCCAGCATTTT.